This T cell receptor (beta chain) was identified in a study of shared clonotypes between healthy human individuals. Whole-study context: A couple of women and three men aged 18 to 49 served as donors.

V trimming: 2 bases; J trimming: 7 bases; junction bases outside the gene matches: 9. The CDR3 has 16 residues. CDR1 is ENHRY, CDR2 SYGVKD, per germline. Recent vaccinations or acute infections were absent in the healthy HIV-negative adult donors. Naive CD45RA+ and memory CD45RA-negative subsets were split from CD4+ cells. As for this clone: The antigen remains unidentified.

Assay used: immunoSEQ multiplex PCR; TCRdb lists only in-frame clones, some missing. The sample holds some 1,600,000 clones, roughly 98% seen once. Study results and caveats: Non-shared clonotypes had lower generation probabilities than those shared by all four donors.

The source is a man aged 25 to 45 in good health. This chain joins TRBV10-3 and TRBJ2-1; 9 nucleotides match TRBD1. The material sequenced was naive CD4+ T cells sorted from blood. Described subset: CD45RA+ positively selected. The DNA of the CDR3 is TGTGCCATCAGTGAGCTCCGGACAGGGGAAAGGAATGAGCAGTTCTTC. The encoded protein is CAISELRTGERNEQFF.